Listed here are 14 T cell receptor beta chains from one sample, sequenced in a study of blood T cell repertoires in COVID-19. Some clones are missing from TCRdb's copy, which holds only in-frame ones; the method was immunoSEQ multiplex PCR. The profile shows some 60,000 clones, approximately 91% of them singletons. The sample taken for sequencing was peripheral blood. The receptors were sampled from a human donor in a cohort sampled during active COVID-19.

The V call is TRBV12-3 or TRBV12-4, the J call TRBJ1-1, with 7 bases fitting TRBD1. The CDR3 is made up of 13 amino acids. V was pared by 7 bases and J by 11 bases, with 13 bases of the junction left unmatched. CDR3 residues: CASNLGTARRAFF. The CDR3 bases are TGTGCCAGCAACCTCGGGACAGCTCGCCGGGCTTTCTTT.

The chain has TRBV28 and TRBJ2-7, with 8 bases lining up with TRBD1. The CDR3 totals 13 residues. V was pared by 10 bases and J by 2 bases, with 7 bases of the junction left unmatched. The V gene's germline CDR1 is MDHEN and CDR2 SYDVKM. The DNA for the CDR3 is TGTGCCACCGAAAGGACAGGGACCTACGAGCAGTACTTC. Protein: CATERTGTYEQYF. The full variable domain, its missing parts supplied by reference TRBV28 and TRBJ2-7, is DVKVTQSSRYLVKRTGEKVFLECVQDMDHENMFWYRQDPGLGLRLIYFSYDVKMKEKGDIPEGYSVSREKKERFSLILESASTNQTSMYLCATERTGTYEQYFGPGTRLTVT.

The gene calls are TRBV29-1 and TRBJ2-1; 8 bases map to TRBD2. Trimming took 8 bases from V and 5 from J; bases not matched to a gene: 17. The germline gives CDR1 SQVTM, CDR2 ANQGSEA. The CDR3 sequence is 16 residues long. CDR3 DNA sequence: TGCAGCATAAAGAAGGGGCGGGAGGACCCAGACAATGAGCAGTTCTTC. Amino acids: CSIKKGREDPDNEQFF.

CDR3 protein: CASSERAGAVQETQYF. In DNA, the CDR3 is TGTGCCAGCAGTGAGCGGGCGGGAGCCGTCCAAGAGACCCAGTACTTC. The gene calls are TRBV2 and TRBJ2-5; 7 bases match TRBD2. Germline CDR1 reads SNHLY; CDR2 reads FYNNEI. The CDR3 is made up of 16 amino acids. The V and J ends lost 3 bases and 1 base, in that order; junction bases with no gene match: 8.

V and J are TRBV19 and TRBJ2-7; D is perhaps TRBD1 (6 bases). V lost 0 bases and J 3 bases, leaving 12 bases between the germline ends. The CDR3 has 15 amino acids. The germline V gene encodes CDR1 LNHDA and CDR2 SQIVND (reference sequence). The CDR3: CASSIDPRTDYEQYF. The CDR3 coding sequence is TGTGCCAGTAGTATAGATCCAAGGACAGACTACGAGCAGTACTTC.

This clone occurred a few times. The chain employs TRBV5-1 and TRBJ2-2, with D possibly TRBD1 on 6 matching bases. This CDR3 is built from 14 residues. The germline V gene encodes CDR1 SGHRS and CDR2 YFSETQ. The V and J ends lost 2 bases and 7 bases respectively, with 12 bases between them. The CDR3: CASSFAQGIGELFF. In DNA form, the CDR3 reads TGCGCCAGCAGCTTCGCTCAGGGGATCGGGGAGCTGTTTTTT.

This sequence joins TRBV18 and TRBJ2-5, with 14 nucleotides matching TRBD2. Per germline, CDR1 KGHSH and CDR2 LQKENI. This CDR3 spans 18 amino acids. V shed 8 bases and J 5 bases; nucleotides not matched to a gene: 16. CDR3 region: CASRGFPGTSGSFETQYF. As DNA, the CDR3 is TGTGCCAGCCGAGGTTTCCCTGGGACTAGCGGGAGTTTTGAGACCCAGTACTTC. The variable domain in full, with the rest retrieved from reference TRBV18 and TRBJ2-5, is NAGVMQNPRHLVRRRGQEARLRCSPMKGHSHVYWYRQLPEEGLKFMVYLQKENIIDESGMPKERFSAEFPKEGPSILRIQQVVRGDSAAYFCASRGFPGTSGSFETQYFGPGTRLLVL.

This chain links TRBV15 with TRBJ2-2, with 14 nucleotides matching TRBD2. The CDR3 contains 21 residues. J was trimmed by 5 bases and V by 0 bases; bases with no gene match: 14. The germline V gene encodes CDR1 LNHNV and CDR2 YYDKDF (reference sequence). As DNA, the CDR3 is TGTGCCACCAGCAGAGATATCCCGGGACTAGCGGGAGAAGGGTCGACCGGGGAGCTGTTTTTT. Protein sequence: CATSRDIPGLAGEGSTGELFF.

The chain combines TRBV19 with TRBJ2-1, with TRBD2 identical over 7 bases. Germline V gene data show CDR1 as LNHDA and CDR2 as SQIVND (reference sequence). V was pared by 3 bases and J by 7 bases, with 9 bases of the junction left unmatched. This CDR3 is 15 amino acids long. CDR3 coding DNA: TGTGCCAGTAGTATCGGGAGGAGGGACGCAAATGAGCAGTTCTTC. It yields the protein CASSIGRRDANEQFF.

The V and J genes are TRBV7-3 and TRBJ2-7; 9 nucleotides align to TRBD2. CDR1 and CDR2 from the germline V gene are SGHTA and FQGTGA. The CDR3 length is 14 residues. The trim removed 5 bases at V and 6 bases at J, leaving 8 bases unmatched. CDR3 in DNA: TGTGCCAGCAGCCCGGGACTAGCCACGGTCGAGCAGTACTTC. Protein: CASSPGLATVEQYF.

This rearrangement joins TRBV7-9 to TRBJ2-7; TRBD1 aligns across 7 bases. With V trimmed by 2 bases and J by 5 bases, 15 bases remained unmatched. The CDR3 totals 17 residues. CDR1 SEHNR and CDR2 FQNEAQ come from the germline V gene (reference sequence). DNA for the CDR3: TGTGCCAGCAGCTTATCTGCCCGACAGGGTCTGAGGGACGAGCAGTACTTC. Its protein product is CASSLSARQGLRDEQYF.

The chain joins TRBV11-3 to TRBJ2-5, with 7 positions matching TRBD2. The CDR3 totals 17 residues. The junction had 14 bases not matched to a gene; V was cut back by 4 bases and J by 3 bases. CDR1 SGHNT and CDR2 YENEEA come from the germline V gene. Here the CDR3 reads CASSSKLAGLGEETQYF. As DNA, the CDR3 is TGTGCCAGCAGCTCGAAATTAGCGGGCCTAGGGGAAGAGACCCAGTACTTC.

This clone was detected a few times. The rearrangement links TRBV2 to TRBJ2-1, with a tentative D call TRBD2 (5 bases). Germline V gene lookup returns CDR1 SNHLY and CDR2 FYNNEI. This CDR3 comprises 11 residues. The ends were cut back, 5 bases at V and 15 bases at J, with 14 bases in the middle. The CDR3 DNA is TGTGCCAGCAGTCTACAGAGGGAGATGTTCTTC. It is translated as CASSLQREMFF.

The rearrangement joins TRBV6-1 to TRBJ2-5; TRBD2 is a possible D gene (5 bases). This CDR3 region has 15 residues. Germline values: CDR1 MNHNS, CDR2 SASEGT. Trimming took off 2 bases at V and 1 base at J, with 11 bases between the two ends. For the CDR3, the DNA is TGTGCCAGCAGTGAACGGCAGCGGACCCAAGAGACCCAGTACTTC. Amino acids: CASSERQRTQETQYF.